The rows below give T cell receptor beta chains drawn from one sample of a study of human T cells and chemical hapten exposure. TCRdb re-called the RACE reads with MiXCR, one entry per CDR3 protein. The sample has about 40,000 distinct CDR3 sequences; approximately 3.4% are singletons. The material was whole blood, obtained in connection with sensitization to the hapten diphenylcyclopropenone (DPC). The origin of the receptors is a man aged 35 to 55 with alopecia areata. Some clones in this sample may be carry-over from other donors' samples. Each CDR3 is given with its conserved first and last residue. D genes are given only for firm matches. The size entry gives how often the clone was seen (once, few, many) or a class if it is expanded.

V: TRBV6-2/TRBV6-3; D: .; J: TRBJ1-5; size: many; CDR3: CASSSWGNQPQHF; DNA: TGTGCCAGCAGTTCGTGGGGCAATCAGCCCCAGCATTTT
V: TRBV5-6; D: .; J: TRBJ2-7; size: few; CDR3: CASSPAPRTDYEQYF; DNA: TGTGCCAGCAGCCCAGCGCCGCGGACAGACTACGAGCAGTACTTC
V: TRBV28; D: .; J: TRBJ2-5; size: many; CDR3: CASRPSYGETQYF; DNA: TGTGCCAGCCGTCCTTCGTACGGAGAGACCCAGTACTTC
V: TRBV12-3/TRBV12-4; D: .; J: TRBJ2-1; size: many; CDR3: CASSLLDRNNEQFF; DNA: TGTGCCAGCAGTTTATTAGACCGGAACAATGAGCAGTTCTTC
V: TRBV12-3/TRBV12-4; D: TRBD1; J: TRBJ2-2; size: many; CDR3: CASSLTVGQGYTGELFF; DNA: TGTGCCAGCAGTTTGACAGTGGGACAGGGATACACCGGGGAGCTGTTTTTT
V: TRBV28; D: TRBD2; J: TRBJ2-7; size: many; CDR3: CASNTNLGTSSARSYEQYF; DNA: TGTGCCAGCAACACAAACCTAGGGACTAGTAGCGCGAGGTCCTACGAGCAGTACTTC
V: TRBV12-3/TRBV12-4; D: .; J: TRBJ2-1; size: many; CDR3: CASSFMSRAGNEQFF; DNA: TGTGCCAGCAGTTTTATGTCTAGAGCTGGCAATGAGCAGTTCTTC
V: TRBV4-2; D: .; J: TRBJ2-3; size: many; CDR3: CASSQDDRAAGWADTQYF; DNA: TGTGCCAGCAGCCAAGATGACAGGGCAGCGGGATGGGCAGATACGCAGTATTTT
V: TRBV25-1; D: .; J: TRBJ2-7; size: few; CDR3: CASLGSYEQYF; DNA: TGTGCCAGCCTAGGGTCCTACGAGCAGTACTTC
V: TRBV2; D: TRBD2; J: TRBJ2-7; size: many; CDR3: CASILSGRASYEQYF; DNA: TGTGCCAGCATTCTGAGCGGGAGGGCCTCCTACGAGCAGTACTTC
V: TRBV2; D: .; J: TRBJ2-1; size: many; CDR3: CASSRAVFEQFF; DNA: TGTGCCAGCAGTAGGGCAGTTTTTGAGCAGTTCTTC
V: TRBV27; D: TRBD2; J: TRBJ2-7; size: many; CDR3: CATREGYSYEQYF; DNA: TGTGCTACCAGGGAGGGATACTCCTACGAGCAGTACTTC
V: TRBV21-1; D: .; J: TRBJ2-1; size: few; CDR3: CASSLLGRGRIDEQFF; DNA: TGTGCCAGCAGCCTCCTCGGCAGGGGGCGTATCGATGAGCAGTTCTTC